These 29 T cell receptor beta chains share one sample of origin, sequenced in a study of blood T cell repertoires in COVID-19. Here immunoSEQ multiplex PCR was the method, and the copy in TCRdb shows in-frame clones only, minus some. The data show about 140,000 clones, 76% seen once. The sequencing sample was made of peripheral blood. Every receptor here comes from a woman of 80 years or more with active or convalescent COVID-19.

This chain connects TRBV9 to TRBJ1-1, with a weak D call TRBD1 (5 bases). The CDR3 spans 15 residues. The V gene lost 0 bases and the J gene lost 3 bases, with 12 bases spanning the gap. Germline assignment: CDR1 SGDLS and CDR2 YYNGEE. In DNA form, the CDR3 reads TGTGCCAGCAGCGTAGGCGGGGGAAAGTACACTGAAGCTTTCTTT. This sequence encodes CASSVGGGKYTEAFF.

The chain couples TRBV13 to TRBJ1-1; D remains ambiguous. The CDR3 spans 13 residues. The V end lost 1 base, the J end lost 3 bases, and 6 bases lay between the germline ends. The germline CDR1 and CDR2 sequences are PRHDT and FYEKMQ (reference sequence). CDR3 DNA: TGTGCCAGCAGCTTAGAACGGGACACTGAAGCTTTCTTT. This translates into CASSLERDTEAFF.

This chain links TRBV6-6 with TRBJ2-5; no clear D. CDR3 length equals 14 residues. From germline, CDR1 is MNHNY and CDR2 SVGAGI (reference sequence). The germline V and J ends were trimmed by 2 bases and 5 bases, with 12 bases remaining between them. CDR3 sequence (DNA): TGTGCCAGCAGTTACGGCTCAGCGCGGGAGACCCAGTACTTC. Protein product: CASSYGSARETQYF.

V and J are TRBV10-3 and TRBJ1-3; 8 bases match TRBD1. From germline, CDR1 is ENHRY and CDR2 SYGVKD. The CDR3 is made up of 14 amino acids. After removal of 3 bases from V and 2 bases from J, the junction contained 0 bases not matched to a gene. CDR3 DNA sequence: TGTGCCATCAGTGAACAGGGGGCTGGAAACACCATATATTTT. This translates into CAISEQGAGNTIYF.

The CDR3 spells CASRRRGVSNQPQHF. CDR3 DNA sequence: TGTGCCAGCAGAAGGCGGGGGGTGAGCAATCAGCCCCAGCATTTT. The J gene is TRBJ1-5, the V gene TRBV28, with a weak D call TRBD1 (5 bases). This CDR3 is built from 15 residues. Looked up from germline, CDR1 is MDHEN and CDR2 is SYDVKM. V was shortened by 6 bases and J by 1 base, with 13 bases between the two germline ends.

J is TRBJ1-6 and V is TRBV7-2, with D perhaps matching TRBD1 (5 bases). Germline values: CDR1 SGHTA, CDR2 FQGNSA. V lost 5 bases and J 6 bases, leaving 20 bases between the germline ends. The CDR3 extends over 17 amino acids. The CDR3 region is CASSAQGSPRGNSPLHF. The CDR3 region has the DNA TGTGCCAGCAGCGCCCAGGGCTCCCCAAGGGGTAATTCACCCCTCCACTTT.

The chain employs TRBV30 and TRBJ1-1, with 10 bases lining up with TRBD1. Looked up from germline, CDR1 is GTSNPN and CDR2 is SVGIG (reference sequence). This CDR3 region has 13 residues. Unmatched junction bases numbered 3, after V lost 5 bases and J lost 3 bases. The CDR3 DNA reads TGTGCCTGGGGGACAGGGGAGGACACTGAAGCTTTCTTT. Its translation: CAWGTGEDTEAFF.

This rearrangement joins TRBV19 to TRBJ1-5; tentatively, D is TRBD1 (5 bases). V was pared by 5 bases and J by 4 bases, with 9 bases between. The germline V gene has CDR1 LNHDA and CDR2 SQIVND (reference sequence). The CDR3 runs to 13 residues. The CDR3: CASSRGMNQPQHF. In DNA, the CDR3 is TGTGCCAGTAGTCGGGGGATGAATCAGCCCCAGCATTTT. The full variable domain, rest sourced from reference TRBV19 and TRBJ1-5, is DGGITQSPKYLFRKEGQNVTLSCEQNLNHDAMYWYRQDPGQGLRLIYYSQIVNDFQKGDIAEGYSVSREKKESFPLTVTSAQKNPTAFYLCASSRGMNQPQHFGDGTRLSIL.

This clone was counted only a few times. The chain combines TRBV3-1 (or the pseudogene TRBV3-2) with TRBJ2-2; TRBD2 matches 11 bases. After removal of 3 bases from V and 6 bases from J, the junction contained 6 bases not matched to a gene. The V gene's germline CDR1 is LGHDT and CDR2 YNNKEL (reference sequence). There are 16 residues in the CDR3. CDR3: CASSHLGSGGAGELFF. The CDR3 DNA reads TGTGCCAGCAGCCACCTCGGTAGCGGGGGGGCCGGGGAGCTGTTTTTT.

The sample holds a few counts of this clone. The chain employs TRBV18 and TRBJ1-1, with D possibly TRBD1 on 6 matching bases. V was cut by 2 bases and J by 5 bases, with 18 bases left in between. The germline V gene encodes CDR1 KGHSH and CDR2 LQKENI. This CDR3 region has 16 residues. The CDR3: CASSPSGGGSSTEAFF. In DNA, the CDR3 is TGTGCCAGCTCACCAAGCGGGGGGGGCTCCAGTACTGAAGCTTTCTTT.

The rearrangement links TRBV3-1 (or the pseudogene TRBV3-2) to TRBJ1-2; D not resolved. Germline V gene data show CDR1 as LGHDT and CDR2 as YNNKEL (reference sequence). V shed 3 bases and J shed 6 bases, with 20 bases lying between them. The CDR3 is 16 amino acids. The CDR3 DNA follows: TGTGCCAGCAGCCAGGACCAAAGCGGAGGGTATGATGGCTACACCTTC. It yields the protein CASSQDQSGGYDGYTF.

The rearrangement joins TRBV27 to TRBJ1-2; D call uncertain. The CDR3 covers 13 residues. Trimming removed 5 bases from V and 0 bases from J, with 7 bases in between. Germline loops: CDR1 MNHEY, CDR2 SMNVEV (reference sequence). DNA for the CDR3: TGTGCCAGCAGTGGTCCGGCTAACTATGGCTACACCTTC. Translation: CASSGPANYGYTF.

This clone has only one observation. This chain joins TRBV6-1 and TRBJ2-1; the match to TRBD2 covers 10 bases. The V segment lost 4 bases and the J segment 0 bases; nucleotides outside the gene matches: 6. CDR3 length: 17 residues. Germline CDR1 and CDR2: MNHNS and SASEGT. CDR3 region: CASSARTSGSSYNEQFF. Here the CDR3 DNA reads TGTGCCAGCAGTGCCCGGACTAGCGGAAGCTCCTACAATGAGCAGTTCTTC.

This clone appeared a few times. CDR3: CASSPVRDNNYGYTF. The CDR3 DNA sequence: TGTGCCAGCTCACCGGTACGGGACAACAACTATGGCTACACCTTC. This chain connects TRBV18 to TRBJ1-2, with D possibly matching TRBD1 (6 bases). This CDR3 contains 15 residues. V lost 3 bases and J 2 bases, leaving 13 bases between the germline ends. The germline V gene encodes CDR1 KGHSH and CDR2 LQKENI. The full variable domain, rest sourced from reference TRBV18 and TRBJ1-2, is NAGVMQNPRHLVRRRGQEARLRCSPMKGHSHVYWYRQLPEEGLKFMVYLQKENIIDESGMPKERFSAEFPKEGPSILRIQQVVRGDSAAYFCASSPVRDNNYGYTFGSGTRLTVV.

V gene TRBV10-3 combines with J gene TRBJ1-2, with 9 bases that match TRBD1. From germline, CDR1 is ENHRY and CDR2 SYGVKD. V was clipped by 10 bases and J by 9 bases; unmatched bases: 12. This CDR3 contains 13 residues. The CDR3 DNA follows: TGTGCCACCGGACAGGGGATTTTTTGGAGCTACACCTTC. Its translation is CATGQGIFWSYTF.

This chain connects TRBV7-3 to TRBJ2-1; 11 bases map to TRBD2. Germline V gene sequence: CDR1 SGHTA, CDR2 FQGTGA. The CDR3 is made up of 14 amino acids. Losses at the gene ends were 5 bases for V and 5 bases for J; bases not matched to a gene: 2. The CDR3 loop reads CASSALAGDNEQFF. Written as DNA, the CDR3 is TGTGCCAGCAGCGCACTAGCGGGGGACAATGAGCAGTTCTTC.

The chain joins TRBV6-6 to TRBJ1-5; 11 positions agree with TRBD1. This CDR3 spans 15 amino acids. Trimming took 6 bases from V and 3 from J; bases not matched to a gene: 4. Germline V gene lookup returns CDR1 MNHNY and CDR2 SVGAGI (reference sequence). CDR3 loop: CASSSGQGDNQPQHF. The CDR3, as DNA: TGTGCCAGCAGCTCGGGACAGGGGGACAATCAGCCCCAGCATTTT.

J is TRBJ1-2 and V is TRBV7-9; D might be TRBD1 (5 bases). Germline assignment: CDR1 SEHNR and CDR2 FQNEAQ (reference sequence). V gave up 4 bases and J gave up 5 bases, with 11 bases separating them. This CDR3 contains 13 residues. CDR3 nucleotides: TGTGCCAGCAGCTCCATGGGGGGGTATGGCTACACCTTC. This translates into CASSSMGGYGYTF.

The CDR3 DNA follows: TGTGCCAGTAGTATGTGGACTGGGACTGAAGCTTTCTTT. It specifies CASSMWTGTEAFF. The V and J genes are TRBV19 and TRBJ1-1, with D uncertain. The length of the CDR3 is 13 residues. In germline, CDR1 is LNHDA, CDR2 SQIVND (reference sequence). Trimming left V 3 bases short and J 5 bases short, with 10 bases between.

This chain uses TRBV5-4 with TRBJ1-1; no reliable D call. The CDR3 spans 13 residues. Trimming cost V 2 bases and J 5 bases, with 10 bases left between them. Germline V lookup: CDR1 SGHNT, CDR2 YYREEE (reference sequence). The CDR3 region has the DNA TGTGCCAGCAGCTTAGATAGGAGAACTGAAGCTTTCTTT. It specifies CASSLDRRTEAFF.

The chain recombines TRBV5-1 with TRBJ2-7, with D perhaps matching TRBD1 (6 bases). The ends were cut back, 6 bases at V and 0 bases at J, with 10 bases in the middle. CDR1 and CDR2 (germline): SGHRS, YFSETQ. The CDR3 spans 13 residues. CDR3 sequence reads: CASTRGTSYEQYF. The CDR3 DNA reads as TGCGCCAGCACCAGGGGCACCTCCTACGAGCAGTACTTC.

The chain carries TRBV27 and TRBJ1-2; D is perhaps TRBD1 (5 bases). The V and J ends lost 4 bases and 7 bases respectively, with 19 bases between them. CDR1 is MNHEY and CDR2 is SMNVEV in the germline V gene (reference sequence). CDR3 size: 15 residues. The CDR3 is CASSSVGTGGGGYTF. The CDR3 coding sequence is TGTGCCAGCAGTTCGGTCGGAACCGGGGGGGGTGGCTACACCTTC.

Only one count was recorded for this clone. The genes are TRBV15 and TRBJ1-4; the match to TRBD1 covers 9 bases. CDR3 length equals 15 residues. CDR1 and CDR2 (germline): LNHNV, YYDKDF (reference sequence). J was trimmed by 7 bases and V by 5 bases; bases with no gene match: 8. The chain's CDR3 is CATSVQGALGEKLFF. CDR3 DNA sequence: TGTGCCACCAGCGTACAGGGGGCGCTGGGTGAAAAACTGTTTTTT.

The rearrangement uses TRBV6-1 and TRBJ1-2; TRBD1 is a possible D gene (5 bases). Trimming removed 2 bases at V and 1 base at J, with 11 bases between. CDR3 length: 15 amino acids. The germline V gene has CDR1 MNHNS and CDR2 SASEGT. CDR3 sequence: CASSEYPGGNYGYTF. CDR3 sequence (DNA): TGTGCCAGCAGTGAATATCCGGGGGGTAACTATGGCTACACCTTC.

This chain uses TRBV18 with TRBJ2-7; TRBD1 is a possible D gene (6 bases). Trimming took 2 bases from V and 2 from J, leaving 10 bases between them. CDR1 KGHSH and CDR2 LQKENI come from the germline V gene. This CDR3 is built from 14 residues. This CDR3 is CASSPIGGAYEQYF. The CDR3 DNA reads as TGTGCCAGCTCACCAATAGGGGGAGCCTACGAGCAGTACTTC.

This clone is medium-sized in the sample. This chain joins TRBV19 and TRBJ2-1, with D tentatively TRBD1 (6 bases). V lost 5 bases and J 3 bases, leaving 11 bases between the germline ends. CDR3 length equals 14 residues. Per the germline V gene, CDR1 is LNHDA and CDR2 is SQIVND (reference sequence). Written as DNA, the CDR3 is TGTGCCAGTAGTGTAAACAGGGACTACAATGAGCAGTTCTTC. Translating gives CASSVNRDYNEQFF.

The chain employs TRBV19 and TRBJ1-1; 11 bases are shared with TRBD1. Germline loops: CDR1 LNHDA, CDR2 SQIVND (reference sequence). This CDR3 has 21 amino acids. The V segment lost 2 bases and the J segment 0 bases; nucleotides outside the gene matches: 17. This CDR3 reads CASSIYIPRTGGAPMNTEAFF. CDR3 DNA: TGTGCCAGTAGTATATATATACCTAGGACAGGGGGCGCACCCATGAACACTGAAGCTTTCTTT.

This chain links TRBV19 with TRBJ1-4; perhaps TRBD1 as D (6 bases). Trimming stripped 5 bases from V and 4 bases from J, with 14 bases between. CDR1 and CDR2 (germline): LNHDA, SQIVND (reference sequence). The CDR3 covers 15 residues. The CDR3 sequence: CASSSPGQVNEKLFF. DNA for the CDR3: TGTGCCAGTAGTTCACCGGGACAAGTTAATGAAAAACTGTTTTTT.

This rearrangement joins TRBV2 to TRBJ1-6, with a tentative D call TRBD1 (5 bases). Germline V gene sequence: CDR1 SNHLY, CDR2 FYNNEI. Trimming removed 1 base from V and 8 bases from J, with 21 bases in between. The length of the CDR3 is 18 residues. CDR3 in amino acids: CASSEERGQTIFDSPLHF. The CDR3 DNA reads TGTGCCAGCAGTGAAGAGCGGGGCCAGACGATCTTCGATTCACCCCTCCACTTT.